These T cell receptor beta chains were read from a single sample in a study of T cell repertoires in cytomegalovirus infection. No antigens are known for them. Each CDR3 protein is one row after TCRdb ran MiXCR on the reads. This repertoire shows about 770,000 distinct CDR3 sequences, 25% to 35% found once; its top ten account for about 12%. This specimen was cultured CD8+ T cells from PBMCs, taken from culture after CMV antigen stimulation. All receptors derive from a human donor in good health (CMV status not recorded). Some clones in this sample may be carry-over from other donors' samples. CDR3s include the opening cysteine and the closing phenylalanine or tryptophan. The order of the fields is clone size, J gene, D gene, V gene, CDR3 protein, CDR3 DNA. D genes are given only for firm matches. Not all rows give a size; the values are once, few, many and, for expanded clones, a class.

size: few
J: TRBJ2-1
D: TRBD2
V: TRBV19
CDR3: CASSIDGGLAGYNEQFF
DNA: TGTGCCAGTAGTATCGATGGGGGACTAGCGGGGTACAATGAGCAGTTCTTC

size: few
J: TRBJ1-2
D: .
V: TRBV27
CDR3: CASSLFGGNYGYTF
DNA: TGTGCCAGCAGTTTATTCGGCGGGAACTATGGCTACACCTTC

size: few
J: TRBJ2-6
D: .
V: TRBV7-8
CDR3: CASIALPYGANVLTF
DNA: TGTGCCAGCATCGCACTTCCTTATGGGGCCAACGTCCTGACTTTC

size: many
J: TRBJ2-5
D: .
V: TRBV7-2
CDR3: CASSYRVPETQYF
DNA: TGTGCCAGCAGCTACAGGGTTCCGGAGACCCAGTACTTC

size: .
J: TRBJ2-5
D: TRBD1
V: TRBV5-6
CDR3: CASSEDRAETQYF
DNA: TGTGCCAGCTCCGAGGACAGGGCTGAGACCCAGTACTTC

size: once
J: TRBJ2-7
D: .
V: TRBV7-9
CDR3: CASSFTGGKYEQYF
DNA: TGTGCCAGCAGCTTTACCGGGGGCAAGTACGAGCAGTACTTC

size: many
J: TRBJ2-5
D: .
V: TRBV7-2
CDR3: CASSFHGGAGETQYF
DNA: TGTGCCAGCAGCTTCCATGGGGGGGCCGGAGAGACCCAGTACTTC

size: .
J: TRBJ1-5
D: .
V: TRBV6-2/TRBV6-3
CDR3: CASSYSIRERNQPQHF
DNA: TGTGCCAGCAGTTACTCGATTAGGGAGAGAAATCAGCCCCAGCATTTT

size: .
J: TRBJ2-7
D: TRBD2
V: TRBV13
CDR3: CASSLAGGVSYEQYF
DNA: TGTGCCAGCAGCTTAGCCGGGGGGGTATCCTACGAGCAGTACTTC

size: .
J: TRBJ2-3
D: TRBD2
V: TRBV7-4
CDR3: CASSLTLAGGTQYF
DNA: TGTGCCAGCAGCTTGACCTTAGCGGGGGGTACGCAGTATTTT

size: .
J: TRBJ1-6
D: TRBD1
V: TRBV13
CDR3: CASSFGQGESPLHF
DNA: TGTGCCAGCAGCTTCGGACAGGGAGAATCACCCCTCCACTTT

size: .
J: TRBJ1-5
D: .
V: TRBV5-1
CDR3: CASSLAGSSNQPQHF
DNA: TGCGCCAGCAGCTTGGCGGGGAGTAGCAATCAGCCCCAGCATTTT

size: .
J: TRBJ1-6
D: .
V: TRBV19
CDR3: CASSSPWEYNSPLHF
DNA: TGTGCCAGTAGTTCGCCGTGGGAGTATAATTCACCCCTCCACTTT

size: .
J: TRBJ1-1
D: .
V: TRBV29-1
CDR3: CSVEVTMNTEAFF
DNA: TGCAGCGTTGAGGTCACGATGAACACTGAAGCTTTCTTT

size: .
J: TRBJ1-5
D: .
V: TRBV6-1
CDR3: CASSEAIWPPHQPQHF
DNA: TGTGCCAGCAGTGAAGCCATTTGGCCCCCCCATCAGCCCCAGCATTTT

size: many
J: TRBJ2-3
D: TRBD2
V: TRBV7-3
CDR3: CASSSPGLATEDTQYF
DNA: TGTGCCAGCAGCTCTCCGGGACTAGCGACGGAAGATACGCAGTATTTT

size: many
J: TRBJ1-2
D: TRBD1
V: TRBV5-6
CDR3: CASSLNRGRYDYGYTF
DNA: TGTGCCAGCAGCTTGAACAGGGGCAGATATGACTATGGCTACACCTTC

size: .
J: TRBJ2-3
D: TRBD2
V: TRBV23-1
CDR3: CASSQSGLAGGTDTQYF
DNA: TGCGCCAGCAGTCAATCAGGACTAGCGGGGGGCACAGATACGCAGTATTTT

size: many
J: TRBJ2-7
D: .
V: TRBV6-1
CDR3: CASSEVDYRDLPYEQYF
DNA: TGTGCCAGCAGTGAAGTAGACTACCGGGACTTACCCTACGAGCAGTACTTC

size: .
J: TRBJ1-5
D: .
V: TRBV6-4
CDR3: CASSDKVTGNQPQHF
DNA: TGTGCCAGCAGTGATAAGGTGACGGGCAATCAGCCCCAGCATTTT

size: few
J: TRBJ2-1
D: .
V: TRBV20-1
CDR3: CSAMDSYNEQFF
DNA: TGCAGTGCCATGGACTCGTACAATGAGCAGTTCTTC

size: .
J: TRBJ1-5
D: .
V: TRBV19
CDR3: CASSGGGFGNQPQHF
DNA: TGTGCCAGTAGTGGAGGGGGATTTGGCAATCAGCCCCAGCATTTT

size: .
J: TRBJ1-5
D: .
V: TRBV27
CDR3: CASSFTGGRQPQHF
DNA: TGTGCCAGCAGTTTTACAGGCGGTCGCCAGCCCCAGCATTTT

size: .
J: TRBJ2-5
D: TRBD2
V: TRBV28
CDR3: CASSRDWGGGQETQYF
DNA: TGTGCCAGCAGTCGGGACTGGGGGGGGGGCCAAGAGACCCAGTACTTC

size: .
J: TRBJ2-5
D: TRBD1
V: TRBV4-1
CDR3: CASSQDRGQGRETQYF
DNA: TGCGCCAGCAGCCAAGATAGAGGACAGGGTCGAGAGACCCAGTACTTC

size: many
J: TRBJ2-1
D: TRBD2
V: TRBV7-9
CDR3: CASSLGPKRSGGPYNEQFF
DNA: TGTGCCAGCAGCTTAGGGCCCAAGAGAAGCGGGGGGCCGTACAATGAGCAGTTCTTC

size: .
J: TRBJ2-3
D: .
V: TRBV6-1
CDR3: CASSENAVGLADTQYF
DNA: TGTGCCAGCAGTGAGAACGCCGTAGGTCTCGCAGATACGCAGTATTTT

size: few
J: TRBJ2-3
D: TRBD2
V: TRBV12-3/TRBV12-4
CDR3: CASSFGLAGDRTQYF
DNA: TGTGCCAGCAGTTTCGGACTAGCGGGGGATCGTACGCAGTATTTT

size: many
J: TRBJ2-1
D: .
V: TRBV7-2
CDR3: CASSLVDAGDSSYNEQFF
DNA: TGTGCCAGCAGCCTAGTGGATGCGGGGGACAGCTCCTACAATGAGCAGTTCTTC

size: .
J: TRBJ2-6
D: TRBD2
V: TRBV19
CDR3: CASSIVGGSGANVLTF
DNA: TGTGCCAGTAGTATCGTGGGAGGGTCTGGGGCCAACGTCCTGACTTTC

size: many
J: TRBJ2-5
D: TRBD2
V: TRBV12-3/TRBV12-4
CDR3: CASRPSGGVQETQYF
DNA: TGTGCCAGCAGACCTAGCGGGGGGGTACAAGAGACCCAGTACTTC

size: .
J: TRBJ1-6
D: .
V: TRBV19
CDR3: CASSQSLGGRPLHF
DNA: TGTGCCAGTAGCCAAAGCCTGGGCGGGCGCCCCCTCCACTTT

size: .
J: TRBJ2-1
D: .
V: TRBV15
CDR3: CATSSLGNEQFF
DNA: TGTGCCACCAGCAGCTTAGGGAATGAGCAGTTCTTC

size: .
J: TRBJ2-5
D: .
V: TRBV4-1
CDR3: CASSQDLGAGETQYF
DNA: TGCGCCAGCAGCCAAGACCTGGGGGCAGGGGAGACCCAGTACTTC

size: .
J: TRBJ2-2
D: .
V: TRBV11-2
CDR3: CASCGTGELFF
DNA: TGTGCCAGCTGTGGAACCGGGGAGCTGTTTTTT

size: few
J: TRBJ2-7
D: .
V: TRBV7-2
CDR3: CASSPGPEGSYEQYF
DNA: TGTGCCAGCAGCCCTGGTCCCGAGGGCTCCTACGAGCAGTACTTC

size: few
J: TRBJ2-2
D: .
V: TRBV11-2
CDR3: CASSLAGYYTGELFF
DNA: TGTGCCAGCAGCTTAGCTGGTTACTACACCGGGGAGCTGTTTTTT

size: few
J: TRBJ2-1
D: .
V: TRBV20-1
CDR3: CSARDGGHYEQFF
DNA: TGCAGTGCTAGAGATGGCGGACATTATGAGCAGTTCTTC

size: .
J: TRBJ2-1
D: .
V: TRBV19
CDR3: CASSEVRGYNEQFF
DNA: TGTGCCAGTAGTGAAGTCAGGGGCTACAATGAGCAGTTCTTC

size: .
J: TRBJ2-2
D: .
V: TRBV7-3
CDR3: CASSTTRTGELFF
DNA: TGTGCCAGCAGCACGACTAGGACCGGGGAGCTGTTTTTT

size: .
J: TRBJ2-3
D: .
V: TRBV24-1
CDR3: CATSDPPGTQYF
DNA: TGTGCCACCAGTGACCCCCCCGGTACGCAGTATTTT

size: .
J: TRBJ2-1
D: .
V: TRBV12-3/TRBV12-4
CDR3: CASSFPHGGGGIYNEQFF
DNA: TGTGCCAGCAGTTTTCCTCATGGGGGGGGCGGGATATACAATGAGCAGTTCTTC

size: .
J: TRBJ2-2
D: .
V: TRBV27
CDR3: CASSSGLDTGELFF
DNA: TGTGCCAGCAGTTCGGGACTGGACACCGGGGAGCTGTTTTTT

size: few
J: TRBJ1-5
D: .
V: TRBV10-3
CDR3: CAISEAQTTNQPQHF
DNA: TGTGCCATCAGTGAAGCTCAAACCACCAATCAGCCCCAGCATTTT

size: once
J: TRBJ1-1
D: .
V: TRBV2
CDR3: CASRRIGSGRYRDTEAFF
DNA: TGTGCCAGCAGAAGGATTGGGTCAGGGAGGTATCGTGACACTGAAGCTTTCTTT

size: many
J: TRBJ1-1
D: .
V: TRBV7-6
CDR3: CASSLGYRTEAFF
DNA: TGTGCCAGCAGCTTAGGTTACAGGACTGAAGCTTTCTTT

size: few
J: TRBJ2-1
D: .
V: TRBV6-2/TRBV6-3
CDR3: CASSYGGFYNEQFF
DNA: TGTGCCAGCAGTTACGGGGGGTTTTACAATGAGCAGTTCTTC

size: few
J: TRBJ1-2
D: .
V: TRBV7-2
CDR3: CASSLTRTFNYGYTF
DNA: TGTGCCAGCAGCTTGACCCGGACATTCAACTATGGCTACACCTTC

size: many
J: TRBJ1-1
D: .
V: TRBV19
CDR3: CASSRSERGVNTEAFF
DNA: TGTGCCAGTAGTAGGAGTGAAAGGGGCGTAAACACTGAAGCTTTCTTT

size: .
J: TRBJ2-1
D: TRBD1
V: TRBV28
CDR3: CASRSEGASYNEQFF
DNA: TGTGCCAGCAGATCCGAGGGGGCGAGCTACAATGAGCAGTTCTTC

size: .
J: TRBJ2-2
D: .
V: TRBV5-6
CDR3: CASSWSWDTGELFF
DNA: TGTGCCAGCAGCTGGAGCTGGGACACCGGGGAGCTGTTTTTT

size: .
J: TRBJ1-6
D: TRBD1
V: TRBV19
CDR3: CVSSIDQGANSPLHF
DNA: TGTGTCAGTAGTATAGATCAGGGGGCTAATTCACCCCTCCACTTT

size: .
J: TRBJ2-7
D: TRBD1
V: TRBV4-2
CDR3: CASSQARTGSYEQYF
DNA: TGTGCCAGCAGCCAAGCGAGGACAGGTTCCTACGAGCAGTACTTC